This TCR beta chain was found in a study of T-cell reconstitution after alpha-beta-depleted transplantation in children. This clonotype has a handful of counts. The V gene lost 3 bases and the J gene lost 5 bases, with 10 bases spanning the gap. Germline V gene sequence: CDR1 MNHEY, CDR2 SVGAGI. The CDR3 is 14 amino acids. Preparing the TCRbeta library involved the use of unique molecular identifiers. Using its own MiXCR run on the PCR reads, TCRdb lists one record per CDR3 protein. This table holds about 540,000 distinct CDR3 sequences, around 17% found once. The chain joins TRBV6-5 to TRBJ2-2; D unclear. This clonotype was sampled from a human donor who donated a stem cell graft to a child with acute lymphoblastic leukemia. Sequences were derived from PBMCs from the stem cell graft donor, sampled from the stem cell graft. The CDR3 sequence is CASSYPGRTGELFF. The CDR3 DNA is TGTGCCAGCAGTTATCCAGGCCGGACCGGGGAGCTGTTTTTT.